This record concerns one TCR beta chain sequence. Germline loops: CDR1 SGHTA, CDR2 FQGNSA. The CDR3 runs to 15 residues. The V segment lost 5 bases and the J segment 8 bases; nucleotides outside the gene matches: 15. This specimen comes from a study of blood T cells in healthy people across ages. Primers used in a second PCR of about 7 to 12 cycles were a sample-barcoded 5' primer and a J-beta primer mix. From the 5' RACE reads, TCRdb called clonotypes with MiXCR, one entry per CDR3 protein. Seen here are hundreds of thousands of distinct CDR3 sequences, 25% to 30% observed once, and the top ten hold 15% to 19%.

This chain links TRBV7-2 with TRBJ2-7, with 7 bases that match TRBD2. The sequenced sample was blood. The source of this sequence is a woman older than 75 in good health. CDR3 residues: CASSPGETSRLKQYF. CDR3 nucleotides: TGTGCCAGCAGCCCAGGAGAGACTAGCCGATTGAAGCAGTACTTC.